The source of this T cell receptor (beta chain) is a study of T cells in Graves' hyperthyroidism and ophthalmopathy. RNA transcripts yielded amplified TCR beta CDR3 regions. TCR CDR3 regions were first amplified by RT-PCR with HTBI primers. TCRdb reprocessed the multiplex PCR reads with MiXCR, giving one entry per CDR3 protein. Counted here are under 450,000 distinct CDR3 sequences, about a sixth occurring once; the ten biggest clones make up around a third. The study, taken as a whole, reports: The model identified upcoming ophthalmopathy a median approximately six months ahead of onset. Blood also carried most thyroid clonotypes expanded above 0.001.

Comments on this clonotype: Its target is unknown.

V lost 0 bases to trimming and J lost 1 base; unmatched junction nucleotides: 6. Germline V gene data show CDR1 as SEHNR and CDR2 as FQNEAQ (reference sequence). The CDR3 sequence is 17 residues long. The chain carries TRBV7-9 and TRBJ2-1; TRBD2 matches 7 bases. The clonotype originates from a woman in her 30s with Graves' hyperthyroidism that later progressed to Graves' ophthalmopathy. Sequenced material: blood. In nucleotides, the CDR3 is TGTGCCAGCAGCTTAGCTAAGACTAGCAGGTCCTACAATGAGCAGTTCTTC. Translated, it gives CASSLAKTSRSYNEQFF.